This T cell receptor beta chain came from a study of cytomegalovirus exposure and HLA in healthy donors (dated by TCRdb to the late 2010s). In terms of the full investigation: According to a later analysis, one platform produced both the 120 validation repertoires and the approximately 660 repertoires of the first cohort. High-throughput TCR immunosequencing, statistical association of individual TCRs with disease status, and machine learning were combined to predict cytomegalovirus infection status. Along with the roughly 670-subject first cohort, a separate validation cohort of around 110 different subjects was used. The aim of the study was to test whether cataloging public T cell receptors could identify signatures of past pathogen exposure.

Study-wide findings and limitations: In vitro tests confirmed that a few of the cytomegalovirus-associated TCR beta chains recognize cytomegalovirus antigens. Most TCR sequences were observed very rarely across donors, whereas some public TCRs were present in many individuals. A later analysis had no HLA typing for the validation cohort, so co-occurrence there was scored across all 110 or so repertoires. In both the original and validation cohorts, the classifier was reported to diagnose cytomegalovirus status with high specificity and sensitivity. The study gave a list of about 150 TCR beta chains associated with cytomegalovirus. A later analysis found that TCRs clustered in the first cohort also tended to co-occur in the roughly 120 validation repertoires, with 90% to 95% of cluster scores above 0. The authors suggested that the approach could potentially be extended to other disease states and immunological phenotypes.

Library method: the immunoSEQ multiplex PCR assay. Regarding the original processing steps: To diagnose cytomegalovirus status from the catalog of TCR beta chain sequences, a statistical classification framework was built. TCRdb stores this immuneACCESS table with in-frame sequences only. Part of the clones is absent; in the studies checked, under half of the shortfall reflects unresolved V genes, and no reason is known for the rest. V and J calls and clone size come straight from that table; D and trimming were deduced from the DNA. This sample has 150,000 to 200,000 clones in its table, and approximately 87% of those were observed once. About 6% of the sample rests with the top ten. Based on the germline V gene, the CDR1 and CDR2 sequences are SGHRS and YFSETQ. Unmatched junction bases come to 26, with V trimmed by 6 bases and J by 3 bases. From the cysteine up to the phenylalanine, the CDR3 has a length of 21 residues. CDR3 DNA is the only sequence kept; it has 63 bases, read in frame from the first base.

Turning to this clone: The specificity of this receptor is unknown. Nothing much larger sits one base from this clone, and base qualities are not available.

The donors were included in the validation cohort of roughly 130 subjects, a group kept apart from the roughly 670-subject first cohort. The sample taken for sequencing was PBMCs. The source is a woman between 25 and 40 years old in good health and CMV-seronegative. The rearranged segments are TRBV5-1 and TRBJ2-7; TRBD2 matches 11 bases in the middle. The CDR3 protein is CASTTYPGTSSLTSGIYEQYF. The bases read TGCGCCAGCACCACTTACCCCGGGACAAGTTCCCTGACTAGCGGGATCTACGAGCAGTACTTC. The full variable domain, completed from the reference TRBV5-1 and TRBJ2-7 proteins outside the CDR3, reads KAGVTQTPRYLIKTRGQQVTLSCSPISGHRSVSWYQQTPGQGLQFLFEYFSETQRNKGNFPGRFSGRQFSNSRSEMNVSTLELGDSALYLCASTTYPGTSSLTSGIYEQYFGPGTRLTVT.